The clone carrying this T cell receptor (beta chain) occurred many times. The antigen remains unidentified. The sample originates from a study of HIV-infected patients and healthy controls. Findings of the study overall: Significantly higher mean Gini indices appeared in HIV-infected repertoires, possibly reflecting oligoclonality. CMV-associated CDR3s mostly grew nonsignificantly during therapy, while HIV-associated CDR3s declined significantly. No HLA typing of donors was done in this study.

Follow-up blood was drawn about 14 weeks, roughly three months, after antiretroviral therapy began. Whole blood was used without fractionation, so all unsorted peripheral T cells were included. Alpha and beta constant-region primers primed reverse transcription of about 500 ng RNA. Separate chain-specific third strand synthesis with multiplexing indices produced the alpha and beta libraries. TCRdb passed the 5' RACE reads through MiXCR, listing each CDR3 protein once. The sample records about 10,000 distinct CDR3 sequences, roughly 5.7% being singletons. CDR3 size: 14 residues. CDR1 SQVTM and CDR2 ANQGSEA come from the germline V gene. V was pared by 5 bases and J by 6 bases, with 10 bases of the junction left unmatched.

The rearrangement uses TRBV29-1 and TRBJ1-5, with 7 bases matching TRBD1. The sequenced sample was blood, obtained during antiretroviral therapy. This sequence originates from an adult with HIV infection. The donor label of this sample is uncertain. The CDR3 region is CSVQEGARGQPQHF. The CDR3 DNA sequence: TGCAGCGTTCAGGAGGGGGCGCGGGGTCAGCCCCAGCATTTT.